This TCR beta chain was identified in a study of T-cell memory formation after mild COVID-19. Germline V lookup: CDR1 SGHRS, CDR2 YFSETQ. The CDR3 covers 16 residues. J gave up 5 bases and V 4 bases, and 8 bases lay outside the gene matches. TCRdb re-derived calls from the 5' RACE reads in MiXCR, one entry per CDR3 protein. The sample shows 410,000 or so distinct CDR3 sequences, 20% to 30% of them seen only once. In this sample, this clonotype turned up a few times. Sequencing used PBMCs or a T cell subset sorted from them (not recorded which). V is TRBV5-1 and J is TRBJ2-2; 10 nucleotides line up with TRBD1. This clonotype was obtained from an adult woman who had mild COVID-19 (a few samples of this study predate the infection). Cell type and time point are not known. CDR3 bases: TGCGCCAGCAGCCCCAGGACAGGGGGAAAAACCGGGGAGCTGTTTTTT. Its translation is CASSPRTGGKTGELFF.